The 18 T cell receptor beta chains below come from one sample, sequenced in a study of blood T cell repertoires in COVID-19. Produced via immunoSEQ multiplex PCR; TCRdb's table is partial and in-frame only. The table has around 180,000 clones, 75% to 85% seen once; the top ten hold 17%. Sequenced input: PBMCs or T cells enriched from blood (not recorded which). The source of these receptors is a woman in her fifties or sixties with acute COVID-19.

The CDR3 region is CATRDRSYEQYV. CDR3 sequence (DNA): TGTGCCACCCGGGACAGAAGTTACGAGCAGTACGTC. This rearrangement joins TRBV6-5 to TRBJ2-7, with TRBD1 matching over 7 bases. V shed 10 bases and J 4 bases; nucleotides not matched to a gene: 7. Germline CDR1 is MNHEY and CDR2 is SVGAGI. This CDR3 is 12 amino acids long.

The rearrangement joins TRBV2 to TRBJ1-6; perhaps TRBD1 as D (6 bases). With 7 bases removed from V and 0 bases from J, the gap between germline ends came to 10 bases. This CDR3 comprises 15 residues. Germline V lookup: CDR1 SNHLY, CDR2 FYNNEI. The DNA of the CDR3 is TGTGCCAGCAACCCACAGGGCTCCTATAATTCACCCCTCCACTTT. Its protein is CASNPQGSYNSPLHF.

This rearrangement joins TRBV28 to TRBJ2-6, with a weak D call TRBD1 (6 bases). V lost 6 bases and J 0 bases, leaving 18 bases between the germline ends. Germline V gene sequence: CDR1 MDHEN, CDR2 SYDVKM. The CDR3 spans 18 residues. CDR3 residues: CASRPGHLGTSGANVLTF. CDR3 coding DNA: TGTGCCAGCAGACCGGGACATTTAGGAACCTCTGGGGCCAACGTCCTGACTTTC.

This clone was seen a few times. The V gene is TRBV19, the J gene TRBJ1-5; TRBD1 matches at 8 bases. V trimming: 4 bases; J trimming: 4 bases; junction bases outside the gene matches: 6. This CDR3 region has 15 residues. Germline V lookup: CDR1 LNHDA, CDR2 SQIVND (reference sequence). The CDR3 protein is CASSTDRGLNQPQHF. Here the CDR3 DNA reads TGTGCCAGTAGTACCGACAGGGGACTTAATCAGCCCCAGCATTTT. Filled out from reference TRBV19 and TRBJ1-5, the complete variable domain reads DGGITQSPKYLFRKEGQNVTLSCEQNLNHDAMYWYRQDPGQGLRLIYYSQIVNDFQKGDIAEGYSVSREKKESFPLTVTSAQKNPTAFYLCASSTDRGLNQPQHFGDGTRLSIL.

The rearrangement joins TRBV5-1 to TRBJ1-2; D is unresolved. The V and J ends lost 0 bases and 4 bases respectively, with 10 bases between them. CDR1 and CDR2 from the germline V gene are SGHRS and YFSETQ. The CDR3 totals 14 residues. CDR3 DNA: TGCGCCAGCAGCTTGGACCAGGCGCTCTATGGCTACACCTTC. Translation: CASSLDQALYGYTF. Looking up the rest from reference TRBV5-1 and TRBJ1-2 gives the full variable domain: KAGVTQTPRYLIKTRGQQVTLSCSPISGHRSVSWYQQTPGQGLQFLFEYFSETQRNKGNFPGRFSGRQFSNSRSEMNVSTLELGDSALYLCASSLDQALYGYTFGSGTRLTVV.

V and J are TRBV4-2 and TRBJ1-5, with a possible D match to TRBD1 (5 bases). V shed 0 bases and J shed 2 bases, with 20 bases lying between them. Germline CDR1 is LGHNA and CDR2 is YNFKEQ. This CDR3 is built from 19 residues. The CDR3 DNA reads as TGTGCCAGCAGCCAAGATTTGGGGTCCGCAGGGTGGGGCAATCAGCCCCAGCATTTT. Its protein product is CASSQDLGSAGWGNQPQHF.

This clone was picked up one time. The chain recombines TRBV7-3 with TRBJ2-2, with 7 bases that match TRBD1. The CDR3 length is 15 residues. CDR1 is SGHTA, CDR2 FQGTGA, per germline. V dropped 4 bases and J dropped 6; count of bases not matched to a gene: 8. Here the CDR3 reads CASSSRQGWAGELFF. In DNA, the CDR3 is TGTGCCAGCAGCTCTCGACAGGGATGGGCCGGGGAGCTGTTTTTT.

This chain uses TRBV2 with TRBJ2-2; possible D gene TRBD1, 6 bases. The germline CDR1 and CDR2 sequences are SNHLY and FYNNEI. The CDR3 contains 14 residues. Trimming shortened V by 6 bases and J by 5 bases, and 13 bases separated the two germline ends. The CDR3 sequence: CASRGNRGTGELFF. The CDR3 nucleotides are TGTGCCAGCAGGGGGAATAGGGGGACCGGGGAGCTGTTTTTT.

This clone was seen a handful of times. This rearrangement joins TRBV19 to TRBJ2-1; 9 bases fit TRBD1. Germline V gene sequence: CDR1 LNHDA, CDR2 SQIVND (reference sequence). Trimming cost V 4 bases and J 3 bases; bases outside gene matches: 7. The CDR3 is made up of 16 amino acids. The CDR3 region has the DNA TGTGCCAGTAGTACCCCCGGACAGGGGAACTACAATGAGCAGTTCTTC. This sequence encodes CASSTPGQGNYNEQFF. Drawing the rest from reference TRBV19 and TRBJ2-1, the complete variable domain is DGGITQSPKYLFRKEGQNVTLSCEQNLNHDAMYWYRQDPGQGLRLIYYSQIVNDFQKGDIAEGYSVSREKKESFPLTVTSAQKNPTAFYLCASSTPGQGNYNEQFFGPGTRLTVL.

The CDR3 region has the DNA TGTGCCAGCAGCCCGGGACAGGAAACTGAAGCTTTCTTT. It is translated as CASSPGQETEAFF. V gene TRBV3-1 (or the pseudogene TRBV3-2) combines with J gene TRBJ1-1; 8 positions agree with TRBD1. Unmatched junction bases numbered 3, after V lost 4 bases and J lost 5 bases. Germline lookup yields CDR1 LGHDT and CDR2 YNNKEL (reference sequence). The CDR3 length is 13 residues.

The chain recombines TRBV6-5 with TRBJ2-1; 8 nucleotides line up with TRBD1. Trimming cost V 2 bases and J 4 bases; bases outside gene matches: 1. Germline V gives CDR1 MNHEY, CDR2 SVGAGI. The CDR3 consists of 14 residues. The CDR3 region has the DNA TGTGCCAGCAGTTACCGGACAGGGTACAATGAGCAGTTCTTC. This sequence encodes CASSYRTGYNEQFF.

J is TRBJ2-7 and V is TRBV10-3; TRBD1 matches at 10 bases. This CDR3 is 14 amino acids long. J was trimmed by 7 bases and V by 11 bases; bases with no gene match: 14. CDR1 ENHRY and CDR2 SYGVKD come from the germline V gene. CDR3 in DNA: TGTGCCCTCCGACCCGGGACAGGGGCAGAAGAGCAGTACGTC. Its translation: CALRPGTGAEEQYV.

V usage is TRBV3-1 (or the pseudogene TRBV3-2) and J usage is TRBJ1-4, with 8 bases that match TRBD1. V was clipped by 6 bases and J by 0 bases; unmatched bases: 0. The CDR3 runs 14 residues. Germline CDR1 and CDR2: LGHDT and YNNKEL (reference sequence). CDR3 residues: CASRTGATNEKLFF. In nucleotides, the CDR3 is TGTGCCAGCAGGACAGGGGCAACTAATGAAAAACTGTTTTTT.

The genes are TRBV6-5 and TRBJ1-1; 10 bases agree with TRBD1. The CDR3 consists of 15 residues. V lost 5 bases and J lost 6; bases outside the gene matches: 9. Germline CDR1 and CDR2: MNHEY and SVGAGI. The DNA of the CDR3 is TGTGCCAGCAGTAGGGAGACAGGGGGCGTCGCTGAAGCTTTCTTT. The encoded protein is CASSRETGGVAEAFF.

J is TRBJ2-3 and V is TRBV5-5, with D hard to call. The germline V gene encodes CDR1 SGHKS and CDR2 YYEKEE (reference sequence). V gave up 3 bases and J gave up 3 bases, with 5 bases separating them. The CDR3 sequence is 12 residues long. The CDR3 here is CASSSITDTQYF. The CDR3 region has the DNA TGTGCCAGCAGCTCTATAACAGATACGCAGTATTTT.

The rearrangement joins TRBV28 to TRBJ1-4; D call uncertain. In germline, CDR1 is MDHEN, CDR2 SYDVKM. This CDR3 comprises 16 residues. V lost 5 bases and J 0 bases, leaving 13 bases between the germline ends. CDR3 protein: CASSLRGPATNEKLFF. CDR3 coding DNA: TGTGCCAGCAGTCTGAGAGGGCCCGCAACTAATGAAAAACTGTTTTTT.

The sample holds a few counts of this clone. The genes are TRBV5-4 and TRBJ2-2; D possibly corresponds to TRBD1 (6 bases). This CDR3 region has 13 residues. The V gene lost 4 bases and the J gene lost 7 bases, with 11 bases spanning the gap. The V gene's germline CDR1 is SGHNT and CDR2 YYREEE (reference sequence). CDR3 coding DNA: TGTGCCAGCAGCATCCAGGGGTTCGGGGAGCTGTTTTTT. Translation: CASSIQGFGELFF.

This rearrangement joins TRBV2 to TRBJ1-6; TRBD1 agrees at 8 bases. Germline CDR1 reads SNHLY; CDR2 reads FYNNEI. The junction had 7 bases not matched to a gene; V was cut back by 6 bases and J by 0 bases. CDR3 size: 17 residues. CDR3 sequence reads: CASRRQGSNSYNSPLHF. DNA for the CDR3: TGTGCCAGCAGAAGACAGGGGTCAAACTCCTATAATTCACCCCTCCACTTT.